This T cell receptor beta chain comes out of a study of blood T cell repertoires in COVID-19. Study as a whole: Specimens from acute and convalescent COVID-19 originated in the United States, Italy and Spain.

Here immunoSEQ multiplex PCR was the method, and the copy in TCRdb shows in-frame clones only, minus some. The sample carries about 100,000 clones, more than 75% recorded once. Per the germline V gene, CDR1 is LNHDA and CDR2 is SQIVND (reference sequence). CDR3 length: 15 amino acids. V lost 5 bases and J lost 4, with 18 bases in between. The receptor was isolated from a human donor in a cohort sampled during active COVID-19. Sequenced sample: peripheral blood. The chain is built from TRBV19 and TRBJ2-7; possible D gene TRBD2, 5 bases. The CDR3 region is CASSGVDLGVYEQYF. The CDR3 DNA is TGTGCCAGTAGTGGCGTGGACCTCGGGGTGTACGAGCAGTACTTC.